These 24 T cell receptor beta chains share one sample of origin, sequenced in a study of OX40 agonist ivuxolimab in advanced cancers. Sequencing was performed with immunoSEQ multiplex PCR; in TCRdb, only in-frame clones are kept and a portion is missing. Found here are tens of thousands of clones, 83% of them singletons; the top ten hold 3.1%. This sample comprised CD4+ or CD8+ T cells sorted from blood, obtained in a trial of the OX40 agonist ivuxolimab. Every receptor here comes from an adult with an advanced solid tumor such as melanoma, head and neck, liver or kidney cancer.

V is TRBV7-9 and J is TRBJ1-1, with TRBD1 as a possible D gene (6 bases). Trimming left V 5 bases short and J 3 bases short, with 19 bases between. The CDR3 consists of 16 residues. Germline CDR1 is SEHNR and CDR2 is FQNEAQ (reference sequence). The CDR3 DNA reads TGTGCCAGCAGCCCGACCCGGACAGCCGGGGACACTGAAGCTTTCTTT. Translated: CASSPTRTAGDTEAFF.

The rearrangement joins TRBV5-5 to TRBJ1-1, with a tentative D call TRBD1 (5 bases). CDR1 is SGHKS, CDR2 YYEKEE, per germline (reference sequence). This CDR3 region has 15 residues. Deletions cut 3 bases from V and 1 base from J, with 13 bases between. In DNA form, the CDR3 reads TGTGCCAGCAGCTACGCCCCTGGACAGAACACTGAAGCTTTCTTT. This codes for CASSYAPGQNTEAFF.

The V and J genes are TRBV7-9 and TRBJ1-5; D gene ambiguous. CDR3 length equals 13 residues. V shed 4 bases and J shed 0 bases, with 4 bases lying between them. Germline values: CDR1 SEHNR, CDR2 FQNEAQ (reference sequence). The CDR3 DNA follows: TGTGCCAGCAGCTGGGGTAGCAATCAGCCCCAGCATTTT. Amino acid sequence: CASSWGSNQPQHF.

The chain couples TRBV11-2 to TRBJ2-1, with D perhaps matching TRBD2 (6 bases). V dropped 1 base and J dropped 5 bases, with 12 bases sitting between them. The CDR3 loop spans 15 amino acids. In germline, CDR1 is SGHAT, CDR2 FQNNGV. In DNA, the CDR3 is TGTGCCAGCAGCTTAGGAGGTGGGAGGCACAATGAGCAGTTCTTC. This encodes CASSLGGGRHNEQFF.

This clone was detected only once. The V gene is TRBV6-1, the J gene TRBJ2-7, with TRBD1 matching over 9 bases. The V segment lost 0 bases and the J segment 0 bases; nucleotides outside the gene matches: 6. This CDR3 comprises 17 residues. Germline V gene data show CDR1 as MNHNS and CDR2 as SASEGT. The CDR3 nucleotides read TGTGCCAGCAGTGAAGCGGGGACAGGGTATCGCTCCTACGAGCAGTACTTC. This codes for CASSEAGTGYRSYEQYF.

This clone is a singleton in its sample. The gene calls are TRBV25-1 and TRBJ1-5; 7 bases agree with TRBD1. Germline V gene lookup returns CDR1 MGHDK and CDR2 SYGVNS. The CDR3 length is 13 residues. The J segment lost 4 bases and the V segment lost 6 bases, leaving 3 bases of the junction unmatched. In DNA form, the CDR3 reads TGTGCCAGCAGAGACAGGGAAAATCAGCCCCAGCATTTT. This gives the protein CASRDRENQPQHF.

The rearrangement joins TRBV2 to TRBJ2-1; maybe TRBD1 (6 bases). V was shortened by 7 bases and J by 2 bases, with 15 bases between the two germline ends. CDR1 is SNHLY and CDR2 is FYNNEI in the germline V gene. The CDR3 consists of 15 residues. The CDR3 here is CASITPGQTYNEQFF. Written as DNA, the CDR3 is TGTGCCAGCATTACACCCGGACAGACCTACAATGAGCAGTTCTTC. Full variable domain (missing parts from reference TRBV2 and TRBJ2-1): EPEVTQTPSHQVTQMGQEVILRCVPISNHLYFYWYRQILGQKVEFLVSFYNNEISEKSEIFDDQFSVERPDGSNFTLKIRSTKLEDSAMYFCASITPGQTYNEQFFGPGTRLTVL.

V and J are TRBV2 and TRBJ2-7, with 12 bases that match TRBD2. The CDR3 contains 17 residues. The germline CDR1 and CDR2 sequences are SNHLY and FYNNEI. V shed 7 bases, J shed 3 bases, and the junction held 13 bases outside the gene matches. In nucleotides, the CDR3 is TGTGCCAGCATGGGACTAGCGGGTTCGAGATGGAGCTACGAGCAGTACTTC. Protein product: CASMGLAGSRWSYEQYF.

CDR3 region: CSAGLGGTQYF. CDR3 DNA: TGCAGCGCAGGACTAGGGGGGACCCAGTACTTC. The J gene is TRBJ2-5, the V gene TRBV29-1, with D possibly being TRBD2 (7 bases). CDR1 SQVTM and CDR2 ANQGSEA come from the germline V gene. CDR3 size: 11 residues. V lost 7 bases, J lost 7 bases, and 13 bases lay in between.

The CDR3 region has the DNA TGTGCCAGCAGCTTAGATGGGACAGACACCGGGGAGCTGTTTTTT. This translates into CASSLDGTDTGELFF. V usage is TRBV11-2 and J usage is TRBJ2-2; 7 nucleotides agree with TRBD1. Germline CDR1 reads SGHAT; CDR2 reads FQNNGV. The trim removed 0 bases at V and 3 bases at J, leaving 1 base unmatched. The CDR3 sequence is 15 residues long.

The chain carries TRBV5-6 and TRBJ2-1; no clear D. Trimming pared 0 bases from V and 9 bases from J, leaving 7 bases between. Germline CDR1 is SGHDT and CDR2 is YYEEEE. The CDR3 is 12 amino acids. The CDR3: CASSLALAEQFF. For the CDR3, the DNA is TGTGCCAGCAGCTTGGCCCTTGCTGAGCAGTTCTTC.

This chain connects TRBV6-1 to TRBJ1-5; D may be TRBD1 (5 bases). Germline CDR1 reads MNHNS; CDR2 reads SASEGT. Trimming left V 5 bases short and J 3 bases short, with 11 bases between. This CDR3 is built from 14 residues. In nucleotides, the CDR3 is TGTGCCAGCAGTTCATCCAGGGCCAATCAGCCCCAGCATTTT. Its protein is CASSSSRANQPQHF.

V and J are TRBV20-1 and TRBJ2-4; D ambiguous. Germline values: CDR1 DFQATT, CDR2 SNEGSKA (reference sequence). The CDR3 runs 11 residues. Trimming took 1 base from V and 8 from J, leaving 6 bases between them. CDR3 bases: TGCAGTGCTAGAGGATTTTACATTCAGTACTTC. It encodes CSARGFYIQYF.

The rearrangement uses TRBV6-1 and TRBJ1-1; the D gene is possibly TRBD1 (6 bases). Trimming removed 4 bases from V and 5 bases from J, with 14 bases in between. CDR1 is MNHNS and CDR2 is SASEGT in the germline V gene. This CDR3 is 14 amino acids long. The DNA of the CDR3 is TGTGCCAGCAGTGGACAGGTCCTTGGGACTGAAGCTTTCTTT. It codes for CASSGQVLGTEAFF.

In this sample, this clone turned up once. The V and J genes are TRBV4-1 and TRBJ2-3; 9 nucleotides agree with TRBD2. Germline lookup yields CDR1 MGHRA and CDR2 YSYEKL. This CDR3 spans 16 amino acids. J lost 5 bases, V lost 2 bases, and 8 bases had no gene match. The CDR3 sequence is CASSQKSIAGEDTQYF. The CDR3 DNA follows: TGCGCCAGCAGCCAAAAGAGTATAGCGGGAGAAGATACGCAGTATTTT.

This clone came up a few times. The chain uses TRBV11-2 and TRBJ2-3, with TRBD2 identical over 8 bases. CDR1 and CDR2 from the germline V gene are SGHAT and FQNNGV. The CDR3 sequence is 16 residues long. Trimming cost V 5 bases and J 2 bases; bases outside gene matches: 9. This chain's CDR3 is CASSPSWREDTDTQYF. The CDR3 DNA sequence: TGTGCCAGCAGCCCCTCCTGGCGGGAGGACACAGATACGCAGTATTTT.

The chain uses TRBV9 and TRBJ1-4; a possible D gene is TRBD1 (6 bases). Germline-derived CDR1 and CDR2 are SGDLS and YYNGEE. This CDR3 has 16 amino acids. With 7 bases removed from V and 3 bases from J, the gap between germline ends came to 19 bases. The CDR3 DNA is TGTGCCAGCTCCATGGGAGGGCGGGGGCCTAATGAAAAACTGTTTTTT. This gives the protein CASSMGGRGPNEKLFF.

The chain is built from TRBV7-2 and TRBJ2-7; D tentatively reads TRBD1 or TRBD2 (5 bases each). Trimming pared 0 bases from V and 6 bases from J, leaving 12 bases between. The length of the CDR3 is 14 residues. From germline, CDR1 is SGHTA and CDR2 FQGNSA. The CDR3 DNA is TGTGCCAGCAGCTTAGCGGGACGGCCCGGCGAGCAGTACTTC. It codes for CASSLAGRPGEQYF.

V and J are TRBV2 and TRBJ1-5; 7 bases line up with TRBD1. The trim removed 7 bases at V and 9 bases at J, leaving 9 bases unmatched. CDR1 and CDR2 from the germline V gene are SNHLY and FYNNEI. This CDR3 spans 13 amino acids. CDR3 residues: CASKGQDHRPQHF. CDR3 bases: TGTGCCAGCAAAGGACAGGACCATCGGCCCCAGCATTTT.

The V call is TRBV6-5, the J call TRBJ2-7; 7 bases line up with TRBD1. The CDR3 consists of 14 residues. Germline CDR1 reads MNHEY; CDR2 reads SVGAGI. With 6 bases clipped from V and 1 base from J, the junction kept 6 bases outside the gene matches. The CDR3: CASREPGQSYEQYF. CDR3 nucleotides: TGTGCCAGCAGGGAGCCGGGACAGTCCTACGAGCAGTACTTC.

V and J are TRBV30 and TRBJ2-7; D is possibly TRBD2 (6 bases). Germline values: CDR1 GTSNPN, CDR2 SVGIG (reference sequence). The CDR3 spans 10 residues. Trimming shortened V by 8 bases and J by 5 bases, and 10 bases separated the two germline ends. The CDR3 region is CAGGVHEQYF. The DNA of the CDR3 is TGTGCCGGCGGGGTCCACGAGCAGTACTTC.

The CDR3 region is CASSFWVTGNTIYF. The CDR3 bases are TGTGCCAGCAGTTTTTGGGTAACTGGAAACACCATATATTTT. This sequence joins TRBV28 and TRBJ1-3, with D unclear. CDR1 is MDHEN and CDR2 is SYDVKM in the germline V gene. V was clipped by 3 bases and J by 2 bases, with 8 bases between them. There are 14 residues in the CDR3.

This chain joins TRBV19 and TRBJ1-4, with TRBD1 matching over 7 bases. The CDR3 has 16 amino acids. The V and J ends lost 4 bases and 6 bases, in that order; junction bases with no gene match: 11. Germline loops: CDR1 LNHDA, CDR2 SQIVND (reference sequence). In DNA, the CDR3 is TGTGCCAGTAGTAACACGAACAGGGGATTGCATGAAAAACTGTTTTTT. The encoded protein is CASSNTNRGLHEKLFF.

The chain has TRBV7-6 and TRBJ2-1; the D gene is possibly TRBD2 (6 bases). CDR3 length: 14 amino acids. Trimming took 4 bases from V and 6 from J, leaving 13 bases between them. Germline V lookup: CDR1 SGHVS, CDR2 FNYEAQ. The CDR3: CASSSLTSTNEQFF. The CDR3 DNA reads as TGTGCCAGCAGCTCCCTTACTAGCACCAATGAGCAGTTCTTC.